Shown below are 18 T cell receptor beta chains from a single sample sequenced in a study of CDR3 diversity in severe acne. TCRdb re-called the PCR reads through MiXCR, storing one row per CDR3 protein. The repertoire consists of over 70,000 distinct CDR3 sequences, with 51% occurring once and the leading ten covering roughly an eighth. The sample consisted of blood. These receptor sequences come from a male donor in good health, without acne.

This clonotype was seen a handful of times. The chain carries TRBV7-9 and TRBJ1-6, with D maybe TRBD1 (5 bases). This CDR3 region has 13 residues. V was shortened by 8 bases and J by 8 bases, with 13 bases between the two germline ends. Germline assignment: CDR1 SEHNR and CDR2 FQNEAQ (reference sequence). The CDR3 DNA reads as TGTGCCAGCGTGGGAATGGGGGATTCACCCCTCCACTTT. The encoded protein is CASVGMGDSPLHF.

The sample holds a few counts of this clonotype. This chain links TRBV2 with TRBJ2-7, with a possible D match to TRBD2 (6 bases). V lost 4 bases, J lost 6 bases, and 13 bases lay in between. CDR3 size: 13 residues. Per germline, CDR1 SNHLY and CDR2 FYNNEI. CDR3 nucleotides: TGTGCCAGCAGTGCGCAGGGCGGGACCGAGCAGTACTTC. It encodes CASSAQGGTEQYF.

This clonotype qualifies as medium-sized. The chain has TRBV5-8 and TRBJ2-3; the D is unclear. In germline, CDR1 is SGHTS, CDR2 YDEGEE. The CDR3 is made up of 12 amino acids. Trimming removed 0 bases at V and 4 bases at J, with 3 bases between. The CDR3 sequence is CASSLAADTQYF. The CDR3 coding sequence is TGTGCCAGCAGCTTGGCGGCAGATACGCAGTATTTT.

This clonotype was counted ten times or more. The chain couples TRBV3-1 to TRBJ2-1; TRBD2 agrees at 9 bases. Germline V gene data show CDR1 as LGHDT and CDR2 as YNNKEL (reference sequence). The CDR3 sequence is 15 residues long. The V and J ends lost 3 bases and 4 bases, in that order; junction bases with no gene match: 4. The CDR3 nucleotides are TGTGCCAGCAGCCATAGCGGGGGCCCTTACAATGAGCAGTTCTTC. Its translation is CASSHSGGPYNEQFF.

The V call is TRBV11-3, the J call TRBJ2-3; a weak D match, TRBD2 (5 bases). Per the germline V gene, CDR1 is SGHNT and CDR2 is YENEEA. CDR3 length: 14 amino acids. Trimming left V 5 bases short and J 4 bases short, with 13 bases between. CDR3 DNA: TGTGCCAGCAGCACCCGAGTAGCGCCAGATACGCAGTATTTT. Translating gives CASSTRVAPDTQYF.

V is TRBV15 and J is TRBJ2-5; 9 nucleotides agree with TRBD2. This CDR3 region has 18 residues. From germline, CDR1 is LNHNV and CDR2 YYDKDF (reference sequence). With 4 bases clipped from V and 5 bases from J, the junction kept 17 bases outside the gene matches. The CDR3: CATSTYARAGGIRETQYF. In nucleotides, the CDR3 is TGTGCCACCAGCACTTACGCAAGAGCGGGAGGTATTAGGGAGACCCAGTACTTC. The variable domain in full, with the rest retrieved from reference TRBV15 and TRBJ2-5, is DAMVIQNPRYQVTQFGKPVTLSCSQTLNHNVMYWYQQKSSQAPKLLFHYYDKDFNNEADTPDNFQSRRPNTSFCFLDIRSPGLGDTAMYLCATSTYARAGGIRETQYFGPGTRLLVL.

This CDR3 reads CSARPSGASSYNEQYF. The DNA of the CDR3 is TGCAGTGCTCGCCCCAGCGGGGCCAGCTCCTACAATGAGCAGTATTTT. J is TRBJ2-3 and V is TRBV20-1, with 7 bases matching TRBD2. The V gene's germline CDR1 is DFQATT and CDR2 SNEGSKA (reference sequence). J was trimmed by 11 bases and V by 5 bases; bases with no gene match: 22. CDR3 length: 16 amino acids.

This clonotype showed up just once. V and J are TRBV20-1 and TRBJ1-2; D perhaps matches TRBD1 (6 bases). The length of the CDR3 is 14 residues. Trimming took 0 bases from V and 8 from J, leaving 16 bases between them. Per the germline V gene, CDR1 is DFQATT and CDR2 is SNEGSKA (reference sequence). The CDR3 loop is CSARDPGGRRGYTF. CDR3 DNA: TGCAGTGCTAGAGATCCGGGGGGGCGCAGAGGCTACACCTTC.

This clonotype was counted between two and nine times. V is TRBV2 and J is TRBJ1-1; a weak D match, TRBD1 (5 bases). There are 14 residues in the CDR3. V dropped 7 bases and J dropped 4 bases, with 16 bases sitting between them. Germline V gene lookup returns CDR1 SNHLY and CDR2 FYNNEI. The CDR3 coding sequence is TGTGCCAGCAAGAAGACAGAATCGAGCACTGAAGCTTTCTTT. Protein product: CASKKTESSTEAFF.

This clonotype is classed as medium-sized. The chain recombines TRBV24-1 with TRBJ2-7; 9 bases are shared with TRBD2. The CDR3 has 14 residues. The V gene end was trimmed by 5 bases and the J gene end by 1 base; junction bases not matched to a gene: 2. Germline V gene lookup returns CDR1 KGHDR and CDR2 SFDVKD. The CDR3 nucleotides are TGTGCCACCAGTGGAGCGGGAGGATCCTACGAGCAGTACTTC. Translated, it gives CATSGAGGSYEQYF.

Regarding this clonotype: Compared with germline, one end of the junction differs, possibly owing to a read error. The CDR3 sequence: CGAAAGQVDSYEQYF. As DNA, the CDR3 is TGCGGTGCTGCCGCTGGACAGGTTGATTCCTACGAGCAGTACTTC. This rearrangement joins TRBV20-1 to TRBJ2-7; 7 bases are shared with TRBD1. The CDR3 is 15 amino acids. Germline V gives CDR1 DFQATT, CDR2 SNEGSKA (reference sequence).

This clonotype was detected ten times or more. V and J are TRBV6-5 and TRBJ1-1, with D hard to call. The CDR3 spans 14 residues. Per germline, CDR1 MNHEY and CDR2 SVGAGI. Trimming shortened V by 0 bases and J by 5 bases, and 10 bases separated the two germline ends. The CDR3 is CASSYSRSGTEAFF. The CDR3 DNA sequence: TGTGCCAGCAGTTACTCGAGGTCGGGGACTGAAGCTTTCTTT.

V and J are TRBV2 and TRBJ2-2; D is unresolved. Germline assignment: CDR1 SNHLY and CDR2 FYNNEI. The CDR3 consists of 13 residues. Trimming pared 4 bases from V and 1 base from J, leaving 4 bases between. CDR3 sequence: CASSGENTGELFF. CDR3 DNA sequence: TGTGCCAGCAGTGGGGAGAACACCGGGGAGCTGTTTTTT.

The genes are TRBV29-1 and TRBJ2-3; 9 nucleotides agree with TRBD2. The ends lost 3 bases at V and 2 bases at J; junction bases unmatched: 3. Germline-derived CDR1 and CDR2 are SQVTM and ANQGSEA. The CDR3 runs to 14 residues. This CDR3 reads CSVDGGGVTDTQYF. CDR3 nucleotides: TGCAGCGTTGATGGCGGGGGGGTCACAGATACGCAGTATTTT.

Turning to this clonotype: Germline and junction disagree at one end, which may indicate a read error. V gene TRBV3-1 combines with J gene TRBJ1-2; D not resolved. Germline V gene sequence: CDR1 LGHDT, CDR2 YNNKEL (reference sequence). CDR3 length equals 14 residues. In DNA, the CDR3 is TGTGCCAGCAGCCAAGAGGGGAGCGGCTATGGCTGCACCTTC. Protein sequence: CASSQEGSGYGCTF.

The CDR3 reads CSAIGSGSTDTQYF. The DNA of the CDR3 is TGCAGTGCTATTGGTAGCGGGAGCACAGATACGCAGTATTTT. V and J are TRBV20-1 and TRBJ2-3, with TRBD2 matching over 7 bases. The trim removed 4 bases at V and 0 bases at J, leaving 4 bases unmatched. The CDR3 loop spans 14 amino acids. Germline-derived CDR1 and CDR2 are DFQATT and SNEGSKA (reference sequence).

For this clonotype: This could be a read error, since a much larger clone is one nucleotide away. The chain employs TRBV5-1 and TRBJ1-5, with D tentatively TRBD1 (6 bases). The CDR3 extends over 13 amino acids. Trimming left V 4 bases short and J 6 bases short, with 11 bases between. Germline CDR1 and CDR2: SGHRS and YFSETQ. The CDR3: CASSPDRFQPQHF. CDR3 sequence (DNA): TGCGCCAGCAGCCCCGACAGGTTTCAGCCCCAGCATTTT.

Only a few counts were recorded for this clonotype. The gene calls are TRBV3-1 and TRBJ2-7, with 7 bases aligning to TRBD2. V lost 0 bases, J lost 9 bases, and 8 bases stayed unmatched. Looked up from germline, CDR1 is LGHDT and CDR2 is YNNKEL (reference sequence). The CDR3 consists of 14 residues. Here the CDR3 reads CASSQDAGARGQYF. In nucleotides, the CDR3 is TGTGCCAGCAGCCAAGATGCGGGAGCGCGGGGGCAGTACTTC.